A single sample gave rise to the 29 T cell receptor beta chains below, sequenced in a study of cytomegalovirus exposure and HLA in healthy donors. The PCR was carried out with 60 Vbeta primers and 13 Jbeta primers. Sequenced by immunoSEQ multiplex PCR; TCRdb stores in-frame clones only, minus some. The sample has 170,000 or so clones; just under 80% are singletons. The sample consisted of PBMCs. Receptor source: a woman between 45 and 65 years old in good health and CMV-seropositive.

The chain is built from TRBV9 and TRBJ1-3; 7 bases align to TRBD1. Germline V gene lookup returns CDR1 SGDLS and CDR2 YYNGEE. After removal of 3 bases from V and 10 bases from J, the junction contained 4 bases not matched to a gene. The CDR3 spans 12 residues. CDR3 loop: CASSAQTGTIYF. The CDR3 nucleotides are TGTGCCAGCAGCGCCCAGACAGGGACCATATATTTT.

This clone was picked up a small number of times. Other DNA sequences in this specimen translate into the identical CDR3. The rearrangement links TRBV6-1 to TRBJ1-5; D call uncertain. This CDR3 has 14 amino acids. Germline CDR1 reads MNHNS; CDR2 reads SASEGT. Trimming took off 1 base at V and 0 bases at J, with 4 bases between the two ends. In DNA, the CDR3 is TGTGCCAGCAGTGAAGGAGATAGCAATCAGCCCCAGCATTTT. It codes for CASSEGDSNQPQHF.

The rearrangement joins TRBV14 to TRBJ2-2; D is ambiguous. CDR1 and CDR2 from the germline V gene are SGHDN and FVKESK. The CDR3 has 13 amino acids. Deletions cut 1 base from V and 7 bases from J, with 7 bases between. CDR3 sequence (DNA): TGTGCCAGCAGCCAAGTTATCGGCGGGGAGCTGTTTTTT. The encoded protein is CASSQVIGGELFF.

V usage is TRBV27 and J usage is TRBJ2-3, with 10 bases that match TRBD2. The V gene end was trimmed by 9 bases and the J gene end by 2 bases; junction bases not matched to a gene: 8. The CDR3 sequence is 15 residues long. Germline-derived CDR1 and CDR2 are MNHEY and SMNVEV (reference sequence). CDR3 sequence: CASRPGLAPTDTQYF. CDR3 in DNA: TGTGCCAGTCGGCCGGGACTAGCGCCCACAGATACGCAGTATTTT.

The CDR3 reads CASSTDYGGGYTF. In DNA form, the CDR3 reads TGTGCCAGCAGTACAGACTACGGTGGCGGCTACACCTTC. The chain joins TRBV6-5 to TRBJ1-2; D is uncertain. Looked up from germline, CDR1 is MNHEY and CDR2 is SVGAGI. V was clipped by 5 bases and J by 8 bases, with 15 bases between them. The CDR3 extends over 13 amino acids.

The chain's CDR3 is CASSERGQARETQYF. The CDR3 DNA is TGTGCCAGCAGTGAAAGGGGACAGGCCCGAGAGACCCAGTACTTC. The chain couples TRBV2 to TRBJ2-5, with 8 bases identical to TRBD1. The CDR3 has 15 amino acids. Germline V CDR1 and CDR2: SNHLY, FYNNEI. With V trimmed by 2 bases and J by 4 bases, 6 bases remained unmatched.

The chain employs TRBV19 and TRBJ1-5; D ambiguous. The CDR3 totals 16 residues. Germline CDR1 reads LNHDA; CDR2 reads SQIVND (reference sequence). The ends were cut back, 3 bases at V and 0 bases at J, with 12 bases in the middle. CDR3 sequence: CASSIPTILSNQPQHF. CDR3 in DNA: TGTGCCAGTAGTATTCCCACTATCCTTAGCAATCAGCCCCAGCATTTT.

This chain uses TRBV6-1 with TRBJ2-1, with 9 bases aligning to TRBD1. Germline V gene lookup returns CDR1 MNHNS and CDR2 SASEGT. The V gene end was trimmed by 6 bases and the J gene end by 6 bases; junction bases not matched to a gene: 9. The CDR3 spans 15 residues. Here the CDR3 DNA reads TGTGCCAGCAGGGAACGGGACAGGGTGTCCAATGAGCAGTTCTTC. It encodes CASRERDRVSNEQFF.

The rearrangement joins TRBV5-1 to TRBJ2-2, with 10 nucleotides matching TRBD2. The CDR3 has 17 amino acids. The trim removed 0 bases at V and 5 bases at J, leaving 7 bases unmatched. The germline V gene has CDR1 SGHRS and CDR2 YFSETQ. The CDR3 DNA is TGCGCCAGCAGCTTGGAGGGACTAGCGACTAGGACCGGGGAGCTGTTTTTT. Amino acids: CASSLEGLATRTGELFF.

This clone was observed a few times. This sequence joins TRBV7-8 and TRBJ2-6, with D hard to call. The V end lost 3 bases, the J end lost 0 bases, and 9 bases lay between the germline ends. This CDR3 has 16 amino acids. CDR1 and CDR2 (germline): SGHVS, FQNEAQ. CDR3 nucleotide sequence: TGTGCCAGCAGCTTTAGCCCAGTCTCTGGGGCCAACGTCCTGACTTTC. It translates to CASSFSPVSGANVLTF.

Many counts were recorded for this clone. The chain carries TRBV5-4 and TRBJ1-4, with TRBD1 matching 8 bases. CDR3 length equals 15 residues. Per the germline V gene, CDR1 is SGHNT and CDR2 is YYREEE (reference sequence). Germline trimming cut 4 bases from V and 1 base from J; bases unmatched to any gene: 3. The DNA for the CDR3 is TGTGCCAGCAGCGAACAGGGGGGAACTAATGAAAAACTGTTTTTT. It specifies CASSEQGGTNEKLFF.

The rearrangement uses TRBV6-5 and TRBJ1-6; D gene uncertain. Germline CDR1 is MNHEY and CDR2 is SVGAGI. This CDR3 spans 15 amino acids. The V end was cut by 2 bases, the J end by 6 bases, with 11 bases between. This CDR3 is CASSYDGRRNSPLHF. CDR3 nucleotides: TGTGCCAGCAGTTACGATGGCAGGCGTAATTCACCCCTCCACTTT.

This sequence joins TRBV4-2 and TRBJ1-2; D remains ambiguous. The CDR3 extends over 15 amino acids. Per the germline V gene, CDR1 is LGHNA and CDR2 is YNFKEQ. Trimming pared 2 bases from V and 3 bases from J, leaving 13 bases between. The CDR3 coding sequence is TGTGCCAGCAGCCAAAGAAGTCCAGCGGACTATGGCTACACCTTC. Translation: CASSQRSPADYGYTF.

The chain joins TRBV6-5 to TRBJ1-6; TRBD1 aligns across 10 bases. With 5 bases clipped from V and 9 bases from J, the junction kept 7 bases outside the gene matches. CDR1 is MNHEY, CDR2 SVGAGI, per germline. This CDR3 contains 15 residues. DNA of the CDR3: TGTGCCAGCAGTGGGGACAGGGGAGGTAGTTCACCCCTCCACTTT. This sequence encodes CASSGDRGGSSPLHF.

CDR3 protein: CASSYTGSDTEAFF. The CDR3 nucleotides read TGTGCCAGCAGCTACACAGGGTCCGACACTGAAGCTTTCTTT. This chain uses TRBV7-9 with TRBJ1-1, with a weak D call TRBD1 (6 bases). The CDR3 has 14 residues. From germline, CDR1 is SEHNR and CDR2 FQNEAQ (reference sequence). Between the trimmed V and J ends, which lost 4 bases and 3 bases, there was a span of 12 bases.

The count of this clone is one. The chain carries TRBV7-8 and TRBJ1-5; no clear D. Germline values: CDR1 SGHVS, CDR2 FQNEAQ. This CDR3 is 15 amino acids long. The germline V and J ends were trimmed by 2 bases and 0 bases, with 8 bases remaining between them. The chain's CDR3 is CASSLSSLSNQPQHF. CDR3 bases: TGTGCCAGCAGCTTATCGTCCCTTAGCAATCAGCCCCAGCATTTT.

CDR3 region: CASSLEGVKTDTQYF. The CDR3 DNA reads as TGTGCCAGCAGCTTAGAAGGGGTGAAGACAGATACGCAGTATTTT. The V gene is TRBV11-2, the J gene TRBJ2-3; possibly TRBD1 for D (5 bases). V lost 0 bases and J lost 3, with 10 bases in between. Germline lookup yields CDR1 SGHAT and CDR2 FQNNGV. CDR3 length: 15 residues.

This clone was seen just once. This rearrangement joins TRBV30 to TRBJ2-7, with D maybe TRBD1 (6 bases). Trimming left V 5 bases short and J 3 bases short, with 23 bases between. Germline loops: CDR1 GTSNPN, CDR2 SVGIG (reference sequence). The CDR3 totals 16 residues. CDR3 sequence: CAWSTPPRGRIYEQYF. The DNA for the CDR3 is TGTGCCTGGTCAACCCCCCCCAGGGGACGTATCTACGAGCAGTACTTC.

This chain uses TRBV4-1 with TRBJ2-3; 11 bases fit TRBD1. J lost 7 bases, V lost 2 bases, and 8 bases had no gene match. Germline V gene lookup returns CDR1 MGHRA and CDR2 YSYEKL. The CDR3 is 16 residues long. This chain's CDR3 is CASSQPRTGGGNTQYF. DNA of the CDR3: TGCGCCAGCAGCCAACCAAGGACAGGGGGCGGCAATACGCAGTATTTT.

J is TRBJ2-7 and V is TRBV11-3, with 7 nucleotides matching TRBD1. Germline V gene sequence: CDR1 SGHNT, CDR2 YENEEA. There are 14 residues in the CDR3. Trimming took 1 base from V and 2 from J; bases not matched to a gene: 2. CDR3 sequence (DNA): TGTGCCAGCAGCTTAGGCCAGGGGGCCTACGAGCAGTACTTC. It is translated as CASSLGQGAYEQYF.

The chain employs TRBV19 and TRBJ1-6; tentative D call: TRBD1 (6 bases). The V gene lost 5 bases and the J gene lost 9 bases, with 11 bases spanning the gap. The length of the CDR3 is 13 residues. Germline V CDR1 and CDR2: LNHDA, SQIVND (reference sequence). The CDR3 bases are TGTGCCAGTAGTTTCCAGGGGCGTTCACCCCTCCACTTT. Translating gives CASSFQGRSPLHF. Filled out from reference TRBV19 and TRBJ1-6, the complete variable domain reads DGGITQSPKYLFRKEGQNVTLSCEQNLNHDAMYWYRQDPGQGLRLIYYSQIVNDFQKGDIAEGYSVSREKKESFPLTVTSAQKNPTAFYLCASSFQGRSPLHFGNGTRLTVT.

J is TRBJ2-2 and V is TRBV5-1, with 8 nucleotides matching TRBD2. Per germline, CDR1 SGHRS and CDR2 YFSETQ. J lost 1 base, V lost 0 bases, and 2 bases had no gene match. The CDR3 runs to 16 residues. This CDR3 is CASSLAGGGNTGELFF. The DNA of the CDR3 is TGCGCCAGCAGCTTGGCCGGGGGGGGGAACACCGGGGAGCTGTTTTTT.

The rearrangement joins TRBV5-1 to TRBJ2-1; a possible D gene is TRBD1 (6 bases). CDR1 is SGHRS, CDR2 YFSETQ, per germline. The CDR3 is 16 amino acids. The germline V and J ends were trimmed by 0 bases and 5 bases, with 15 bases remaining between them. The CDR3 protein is CASSLVLGGGHNEQFF. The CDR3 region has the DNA TGCGCCAGCAGCTTGGTGTTAGGGGGTGGCCACAATGAGCAGTTCTTC. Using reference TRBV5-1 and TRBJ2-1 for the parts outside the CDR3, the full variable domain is KAGVTQTPRYLIKTRGQQVTLSCSPISGHRSVSWYQQTPGQGLQFLFEYFSETQRNKGNFPGRFSGRQFSNSRSEMNVSTLELGDSALYLCASSLVLGGGHNEQFFGPGTRLTVL.

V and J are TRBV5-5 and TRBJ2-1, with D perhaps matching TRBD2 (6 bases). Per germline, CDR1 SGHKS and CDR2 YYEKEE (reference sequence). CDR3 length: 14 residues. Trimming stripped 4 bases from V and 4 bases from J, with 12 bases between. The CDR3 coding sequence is TGTGCCAGCAGCCCCTTAGCGGTTTACAATGAGCAGTTCTTC. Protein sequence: CASSPLAVYNEQFF.

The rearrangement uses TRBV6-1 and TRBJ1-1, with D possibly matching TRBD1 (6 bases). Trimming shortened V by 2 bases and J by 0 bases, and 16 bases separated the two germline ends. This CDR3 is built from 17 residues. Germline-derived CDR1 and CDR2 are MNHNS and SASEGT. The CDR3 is CASSERGRDRVNTEAFF. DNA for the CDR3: TGTGCCAGCAGTGAAAGGGGGAGGGACCGTGTGAACACTGAAGCTTTCTTT.

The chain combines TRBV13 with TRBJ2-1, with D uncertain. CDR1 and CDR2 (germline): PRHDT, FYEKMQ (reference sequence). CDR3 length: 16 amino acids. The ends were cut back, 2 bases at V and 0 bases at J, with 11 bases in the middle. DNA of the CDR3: TGTGCCAGCAGCTTACAAACTCTAGACTCCTACAATGAGCAGTTCTTC. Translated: CASSLQTLDSYNEQFF.

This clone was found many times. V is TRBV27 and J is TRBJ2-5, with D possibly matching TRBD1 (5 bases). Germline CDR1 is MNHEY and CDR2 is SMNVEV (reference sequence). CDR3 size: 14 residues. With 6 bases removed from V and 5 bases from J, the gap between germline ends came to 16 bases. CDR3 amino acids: CASSPLGEGETQYF. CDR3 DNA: TGTGCCAGCAGCCCCCTAGGGGAAGGGGAGACCCAGTACTTC.

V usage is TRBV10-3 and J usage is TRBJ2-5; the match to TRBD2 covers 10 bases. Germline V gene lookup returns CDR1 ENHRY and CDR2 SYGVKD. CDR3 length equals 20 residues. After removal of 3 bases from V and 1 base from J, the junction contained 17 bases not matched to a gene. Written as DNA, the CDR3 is TGTGCCATCAGTGACCCATTAGGAAGCGGGGGGGACTCAATCCAAGAGACCCAGTACTTC. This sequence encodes CAISDPLGSGGDSIQETQYF.

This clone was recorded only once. The CDR3 nucleotides read TGTGCCAGCAGCCAAGATCTGGTAGCGGGGGCGCAAGAGACCCAGTACTTC. It encodes CASSQDLVAGAQETQYF. This rearrangement joins TRBV4-2 to TRBJ2-5, with 9 bases that match TRBD2. The J segment lost 2 bases and the V segment lost 0 bases, leaving 7 bases of the junction unmatched. CDR1 and CDR2 (germline): LGHNA, YNFKEQ. The CDR3 totals 17 residues.